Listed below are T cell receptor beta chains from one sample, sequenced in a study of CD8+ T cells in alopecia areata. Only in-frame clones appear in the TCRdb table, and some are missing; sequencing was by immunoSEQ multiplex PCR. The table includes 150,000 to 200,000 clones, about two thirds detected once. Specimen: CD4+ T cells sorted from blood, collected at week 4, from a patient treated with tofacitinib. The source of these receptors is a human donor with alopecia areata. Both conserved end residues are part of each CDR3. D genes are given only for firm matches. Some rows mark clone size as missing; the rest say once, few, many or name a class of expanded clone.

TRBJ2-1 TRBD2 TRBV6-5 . CASRRAGGFDEQFF TGTGCCAGCAGAAGAGCGGGGGGGTTTGATGAGCAGTTCTTC
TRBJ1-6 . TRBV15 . CATSIVGDSPLHF TGTGCCACCAGCATAGTGGGGGATTCACCCCTCCACTTT
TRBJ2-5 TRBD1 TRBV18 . CASSPRDRGETQYF TGTGCCAGCTCACCACGGGACAGGGGCGAGACCCAGTACTTC
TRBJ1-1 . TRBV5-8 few CASSRRPPEAFF TGTGCCAGCAGTCGACGCCCGCCTGAAGCTTTCTTT
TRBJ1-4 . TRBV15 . CATSPHLTGATNEKLFF TGTGCCACCAGCCCTCACCTCACGGGGGCAACTAATGAAAAACTGTTTTTT
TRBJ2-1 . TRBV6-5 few CASSSRPGLEQFF TGTGCCAGCAGTTCCAGACCGGGACTTGAGCAGTTCTTC
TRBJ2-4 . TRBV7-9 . CASSLRGQGIVNIQYF TGTGCCAGCAGCCTTCGGGGGCAGGGGATAGTCAACATTCAGTACTTC
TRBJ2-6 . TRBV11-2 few CASSLHSSGANVLTF TGTGCCAGCAGCTTACACAGCTCTGGGGCCAACGTCCTGACTTTC
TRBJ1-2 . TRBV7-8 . CASSLLTGGLFGYTF TGTGCCAGCAGCCTCCTAACGGGCGGTCTCTTTGGCTACACCTTC
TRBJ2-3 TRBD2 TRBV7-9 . CASSLGAGVTDTQYF TGTGCCAGCAGCTTAGGAGCGGGGGTCACAGATACGCAGTATTTT
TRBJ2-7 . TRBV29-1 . CSVGRRDIVGEQYF TGCAGCGTTGGACGCCGGGACATAGTTGGCGAGCAGTACTTC
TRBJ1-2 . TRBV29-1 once CSAKSGNYGYTF TGCAGCGCAAAAAGCGGGAATTATGGCTACACCTTC
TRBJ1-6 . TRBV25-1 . CASRADPGPNSPLHF TGTGCCAGCAGGGCGGACCCGGGCCCAAATTCACCCCTCCACTTT
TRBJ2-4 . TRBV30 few CAWSAGARNIQYF TGTGCCTGGAGCGCGGGGGCTAGGAACATTCAGTACTTC
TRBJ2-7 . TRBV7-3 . CASSPSPSPGEQYF TGTGCCAGCAGCCCGTCCCCTAGCCCAGGCGAGCAGTACTTC
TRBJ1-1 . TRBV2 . CASSPSDTKAFF TGTGCCAGCAGTCCAAGCGACACAAAAGCTTTCTTT